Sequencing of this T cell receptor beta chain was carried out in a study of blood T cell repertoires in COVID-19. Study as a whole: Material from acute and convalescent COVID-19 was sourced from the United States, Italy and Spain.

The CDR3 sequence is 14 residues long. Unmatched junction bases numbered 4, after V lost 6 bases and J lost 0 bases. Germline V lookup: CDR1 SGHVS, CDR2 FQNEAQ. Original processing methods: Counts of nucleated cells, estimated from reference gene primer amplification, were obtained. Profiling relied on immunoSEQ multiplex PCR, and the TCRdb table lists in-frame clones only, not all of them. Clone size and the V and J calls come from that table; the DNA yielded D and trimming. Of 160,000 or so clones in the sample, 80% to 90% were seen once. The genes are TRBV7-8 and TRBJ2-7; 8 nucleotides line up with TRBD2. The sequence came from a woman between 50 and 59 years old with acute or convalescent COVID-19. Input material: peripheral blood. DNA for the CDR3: TGTGCCAGCAGAGGGCGGGAGGCCTCCTACGAGCAGTACTTC. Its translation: CASRGREASYEQYF.